This T cell receptor (beta chain) was identified during a study of T-cell reconstitution after alpha-beta-depleted transplantation in children. Trimming left V 2 bases short and J 1 base short, with 6 bases between. The CDR3 is 13 amino acids. Germline V gene lookup returns CDR1 SGHRS and CDR2 YFSETQ. This clonotype was seen many times. Its specificity is unknown. Unique molecular identifiers were incorporated when the TCRbeta library was constructed. TCRdb processed the PCR reads anew with MiXCR; each CDR3 protein has one entry. The table records 700,000 to 950,000 distinct CDR3 sequences, 16% of them present only once. General study results and limits: Several patients had high TCRbeta diversity at day 60; it came from surviving recipient T cells and thymic progenitors. A year post-transplant, T-cell counts and diversity derived mostly from newly produced T cells. Roughly two months post-transplant, alpha-beta T cells reportedly originated from several hundred graft clones that had expanded.

The sequences come from PBMCs, mostly from graft donor cells, collected 360 days after TCRalphabeta/CD19-depleted stem cell transplant. J is TRBJ1-1 and V is TRBV5-1, with D unclear. The TCR originated in a male patient younger than 18 who had a stem cell transplant for acute lymphoblastic leukemia, so the T cells may come from the graft donor. The CDR3 sequence is CASSFAGNTEAFF. CDR3 coding DNA: TGCGCCAGCAGCTTTGCGGGGAACACTGAAGCTTTCTTT.